This T cell receptor (beta chain) appears in the sequencing data of a study of blood T cells in healthy people across ages (dated by TCRdb to the mid-2010s). Turning to the overall study: Template switching captured roughly one uniquely barcoded TCR beta cDNA molecule per two T cells in model experiments. To track age-related changes in TCR beta repertoire diversity, the study relied on deep sequencing normalized with unique cDNA molecular identifiers. Donors were grouped into four age groups: young (average 16 years), middle-aged (less than 40), aged (about 59) and long-lived (about 82). To avoid experimental bias, donors of different ages were randomly spread across the sequencing lanes. Two additional independent replicas of 1 million unique cDNA reads from the same blood draw were analyzed for two donors (one aged 18 to 30 and one aged 80 or older). The investigation overall reported the following: Compared with the aged group, the long-lived group had more naive CD4+ T cells, fewer expanded clones and increased TCR diversity, suggesting age selection. As age increased, observed TCR beta diversity per million T cells dropped in a roughly linear way, and a significant reduction was already evident by age approximately 40. Because the CMV infection status of the donors was unknown, age-related changes in expanded clonotypes may potentially have been confounded. Because profiling used bulk unsorted PBMCs, naive and antigen-experienced compartments could not be compared conclusively. Estimates of total diversity from one million sequenced T cells were regarded as lower bounds and underestimates. A strong correlation was found between observed TCR beta diversity and the percentage of naive T cells measured by flow cytometry.

Donors were approximately 42 systemically healthy Caucasian individuals from Russia aged about 6 to 100 years. Each donor gave roughly 11 milliliters of peripheral blood, drawn into EDTA-treated Vacutainer tubes. Ficoll-Paque density-gradient centrifugation was used to isolate PBMCs, with at least 6 million per sample. Total RNA was extracted from PBMCs with Trizol reagent, with at least 6 micrograms obtained per sample. For every donor, flow cytometry on a PBMC aliquot measured the percentage of naive CD45RAhigh/CD27high T cells. A word on this clonotype: Its antigen is currently not known. No much larger clone is present one base from it, and per-base qualities are unavailable.

The library was produced with 5' RACE. Sequenced on an Illumina HiSeq 2500. The second PCR ran for about 6 to 11 cycles and used a J-beta primer mix along with a sample-barcoded 5' primer. A unique molecular identifier was introduced onto each TCR beta cDNA molecule by a template-switch 5' adaptor carrying 12 random nucleotides. Each sample yielded at least 3 million CDR3-containing paired-end reads. All of the RNA was converted into first-strand cDNA using the Mint cDNA synthesis kit, with a TRBC-specific oligonucleotide serving as the primer. After uracil-DNA glycosylase treatment, a first 18-cycle PCR used universal primers M1SS and BC2_uni_R on all cDNA. In the authors' own workflow: For normalization, 1 million high-quality reads were randomly selected from each sample, with every read carrying a distinct molecular identifier. Reads sharing molecular identifiers were discarded rather than binned into consensus sequences. MiTCR, run with a Q25 quality threshold and the strictest error-elimination algorithm, handled CDR3 identification, clonotype clustering and error correction. A nonparametric unseen species model using Euler transformation provided a lower-bound estimate of total TCR beta diversity. TCRdb applied fastp at Q25 and MiXCR to the public reads, then kept only in-frame beta chains. Records with the same CDR3 protein are collapsed into one entry carrying the most frequent genes and DNA. In this record, the V and J calls reflect TCRdb's handling and not the investigators' own analysis. The sample table holds about 640,000 distinct CDR3 sequences, of which about 30% were seen once. The ten largest clones capture about 15% of the sample.

This sequence originates from a woman of 80 years or more in good health. The material sequenced was blood.

The sequenced DNA is TGTGCCACCAGCGGGACCCGGGGAAACACCATATATTTT. The translation is CATSGTRGNTIYF. The chain couples TRBV15 to TRBJ1-3; TRBD1 is possibly the D segment (5 matching bases). From its cysteine to its phenylalanine, the CDR3 spans 13 amino acids. Solely the CDR3 DNA is kept, with 39 bases framed from the first base. V is pared back by 5 bases and J by 4 bases, with 9 bases lying between the germline termini. The germline V gene (reference sequence) provides CDR1 LNHNV and CDR2 YYDKDF.